Below, 27 T cell receptor beta chains from the same sample are listed, as sequenced in a study of a mutant IDH1 vaccine in newly diagnosed glioma. Profiling relied on immunoSEQ multiplex PCR, and the TCRdb table lists in-frame clones only, not all of them. The sample holds nearly 70,000 clones, 70% to 80% seen once. As to time point: baseline, week 1 (first vaccination visit). Treatment defined: pre-vaccination baseline after standard-of-care therapy. Sequencing was performed on PBMCs, taken from a glioma patient treated with radiotherapy, temozolomide or both. The receptors stem from a man in his fifties or sixties with glioma.

The chain is built from TRBV29-1 and TRBJ2-1, with D perhaps TRBD2 (6 bases). Trimming took off 6 bases at V and 0 bases at J, with 12 bases between the two ends. The CDR3 runs 14 residues. The germline V gene has CDR1 SQVTM and CDR2 ANQGSEA. The CDR3 sequence: CSVWDSVSYNEQFF. In nucleotides, the CDR3 is TGCAGCGTGTGGGACTCCGTCTCCTACAATGAGCAGTTCTTC.

The table lists this clone with a few counts. The chain links TRBV13 to TRBJ1-1; D might be TRBD1 (5 bases). This CDR3 has 11 amino acids. Trimming removed 0 bases at V and 10 bases at J, with 6 bases between. Germline V CDR1 and CDR2: PRHDT, FYEKMQ (reference sequence). The CDR3 loop is CASSLGGGAFF. In DNA form, the CDR3 reads TGTGCCAGCAGCTTAGGTGGGGGAGCTTTCTTT.

The gene calls are TRBV7-3 and TRBJ2-7; D is perhaps TRBD1 (6 bases). The CDR3 length is 16 residues. CDR1 is SGHTA, CDR2 FQGTGA, per germline. Trimming shortened V by 2 bases and J by 0 bases, and 14 bases separated the two germline ends. Here the CDR3 reads CASSLLGGSNSYEQYF. The CDR3 region has the DNA TGTGCCAGCAGCTTATTAGGGGGTTCCAACTCCTACGAGCAGTACTTC. The whole variable domain, remainder taken from reference TRBV7-3 and TRBJ2-7, is GAGVSQTPSNKVTEKGKYVELRCDPISGHTALYWYRQSLGQGPEFLIYFQGTGAADDSGLPNDRFFAVRPEGSVSTLKIQRTERGDSAVYLCASSLLGGSNSYEQYFGPGTRLTVT.

The chain recombines TRBV7-9 with TRBJ1-1; a possible D gene is TRBD1 (5 bases). This CDR3 comprises 14 residues. V dropped 1 base and J dropped 6 bases, with 12 bases sitting between them. Germline V gene lookup returns CDR1 SEHNR and CDR2 FQNEAQ (reference sequence). CDR3 residues: CASSLGTLEPEAFF. The CDR3 DNA follows: TGTGCCAGCAGCTTAGGGACACTCGAACCTGAAGCTTTCTTT. The complete variable domain, with remaining parts taken from reference TRBV7-9 and TRBJ1-1, reads DTGVSQNPRHKITKRGQNVTFRCDPISEHNRLYWYRQTLGQGPEFLTYFQNEAQLEKSRLLSDRFSAERPKGSFSTLEIQRTEQGDSAMYLCASSLGTLEPEAFFGQGTRLTVV.

The V call is TRBV5-4, the J call TRBJ1-4; TRBD1 matches at 8 bases. CDR3 length: 15 amino acids. Trimming at V came to 4 bases and at J to 7 bases, leaving 9 bases not matched to a gene. Germline V lookup: CDR1 SGHNT, CDR2 YYREEE (reference sequence). CDR3 residues: CASSAGQGWGEKLFF. CDR3 nucleotide sequence: TGTGCCAGCAGCGCAGGACAGGGCTGGGGTGAAAAACTGTTTTTT.

The rearrangement joins TRBV10-3 to TRBJ1-2; D gene uncertain. Germline V gene lookup returns CDR1 ENHRY and CDR2 SYGVKD. This CDR3 comprises 14 residues. V lost 9 bases, J lost 1 base, and 15 bases lay in between. As DNA, the CDR3 is TGTGCCATTTTTAGTGCAACCCGTAACTATGGCTACACCTTC. It translates to CAIFSATRNYGYTF.

The sample holds a few counts of this clone. This chain uses TRBV6-6 with TRBJ1-5; no clear D gene. Germline V lookup: CDR1 MNHNY, CDR2 SVGAGI (reference sequence). CDR3 length: 11 amino acids. V lost 11 bases and J 5 bases, leaving 10 bases between the germline ends. The CDR3 protein is CAGGLDQPQHF. The CDR3 DNA reads TGTGCCGGAGGGCTTGATCAGCCCCAGCATTTT.

The chain employs TRBV5-4 and TRBJ2-7; TRBD1 matches at 9 bases. Germline loops: CDR1 SGHNT, CDR2 YYREEE (reference sequence). The CDR3 runs to 13 residues. After removal of 4 bases from V and 3 bases from J, the junction contained 2 bases not matched to a gene. The CDR3 region has the DNA TGTGCCAGCAGCCGGACAGGGGACTACGAGCAGTACTTC. This gives the protein CASSRTGDYEQYF. The variable domain in full, with the rest retrieved from reference TRBV5-4 and TRBJ2-7, is ETGVTQSPTHLIKTRGQQVTLRCSSQSGHNTVSWYQQALGQGPQFIFQYYREEENGRGNFPPRFSGLQFPNYSSELNVNALELDDSALYLCASSRTGDYEQYFGPGTRLTVT.

The chain uses TRBV27 and TRBJ1-5; D not resolved. The V and J ends lost 2 bases and 6 bases respectively, with 14 bases between them. Germline CDR1 reads MNHEY; CDR2 reads SMNVEV (reference sequence). CDR3 size: 15 residues. CDR3 coding DNA: TGTGCCAGCAGTTTAAATCCGGGAGCGCGTCAGCCCCAGCATTTT. It yields the protein CASSLNPGARQPQHF.

For the CDR3, the DNA is TGTGCCAGCAGCCAGCAGACAGGGCGAACAGATACGCAGTATTTT. It codes for CASSQQTGRTDTQYF. The chain couples TRBV14 to TRBJ2-3; 7 bases are a match to TRBD1. Germline CDR1 is SGHDN and CDR2 is FVKESK. After removal of 3 bases from V and 3 bases from J, the junction contained 6 bases not matched to a gene. CDR3 length: 15 amino acids.

DNA for the CDR3: TGCGCCAGCAGCCAAGACAGGGGACCCCTTGAGCAGTTCTTC. As protein: CASSQDRGPLEQFF. The V call is TRBV4-1, the J call TRBJ2-1, with D tentatively TRBD1 (6 bases). With 0 bases removed from V and 9 bases from J, the gap between germline ends came to 12 bases. In germline, CDR1 is MGHRA, CDR2 YSYEKL. The CDR3 consists of 14 residues.

A note on this clone: In the same sample, other DNA sequences code for this CDR3. V is TRBV19 and J is TRBJ1-2, with no clear D. Deletions cut 4 bases from V and 0 bases from J, with 0 bases between. There are 11 residues in the CDR3. Per the germline V gene, CDR1 is LNHDA and CDR2 is SQIVND (reference sequence). CDR3 bases: TGTGCCAGTAGTACTAACTATGGCTACACCTTC. It encodes CASSTNYGYTF.

The chain uses TRBV4-1 and TRBJ2-3; D remains unclear. Per germline, CDR1 MGHRA and CDR2 YSYEKL. The ends were cut back, 0 bases at V and 5 bases at J, with 12 bases in the middle. The CDR3 covers 15 residues. CDR3 nucleotides: TGCGCCAGCAGCCAAGATTTCGCCTCGGAAGATACGCAGTATTTT. Amino acids: CASSQDFASEDTQYF.

The chain uses TRBV5-1 and TRBJ1-2; D not certain. This CDR3 has 14 residues. V lost 2 bases to trimming and J lost 4 bases, with 12 bases between them. Germline V gives CDR1 SGHRS, CDR2 YFSETQ. The DNA of the CDR3 is TGCGCCAGCAGCTTATCGGACGGATCCTATGGCTACACCTTC. It specifies CASSLSDGSYGYTF.

The rearrangement uses TRBV4-1 and TRBJ1-1; no reliable D call. The CDR3 consists of 13 residues. Trimming cost V 0 bases and J 3 bases, with 5 bases left between them. The germline gives CDR1 MGHRA, CDR2 YSYEKL. The CDR3: CASSQERHTEAFF. In DNA, the CDR3 is TGCGCCAGCAGCCAAGAGCGGCACACTGAAGCTTTCTTT.

This clone was counted a single time. The chain uses TRBV9 and TRBJ2-3; no clear D. The CDR3 extends over 14 amino acids. The V gene lost 0 bases and the J gene lost 8 bases, with 13 bases spanning the gap. Per the germline V gene, CDR1 is SGDLS and CDR2 is YYNGEE. In nucleotides, the CDR3 is TGTGCCAGCAGCGTAGGGACGGCAGCAGGTACGCAGTATTTT. Its protein is CASSVGTAAGTQYF. The full variable domain, its missing parts supplied by reference TRBV9 and TRBJ2-3, is DSGVTQTPKHLITATGQRVTLRCSPRSGDLSVYWYQQSLDQGLQFLIQYYNGEERAKGNILERFSAQQFPDLHSELNLSSLELGDSALYFCASSVGTAAGTQYFGPGTRLTVL.

This rearrangement joins TRBV18 to TRBJ1-6; TRBD1 aligns across 8 bases. The V segment lost 3 bases and the J segment 3 bases; nucleotides outside the gene matches: 4. Germline values: CDR1 KGHSH, CDR2 LQKENI. The CDR3 is 16 residues long. CDR3 sequence: CASSPLTGGYNSPLHF. The CDR3 DNA reads TGTGCCAGCTCACCTCTAACAGGGGGCTATAATTCACCCCTCCACTTT.

The J gene is TRBJ2-7, the V gene TRBV28; D is possibly TRBD2 (6 bases). CDR1 is MDHEN and CDR2 is SYDVKM in the germline V gene. The CDR3 extends over 13 amino acids. Trimming shortened V by 6 bases and J by 3 bases, and 12 bases separated the two germline ends. The CDR3: CASRTGTHYEQYF. CDR3 bases: TGTGCCAGCAGAACCGGGACTCACTACGAGCAGTACTTC.

This chain links TRBV27 with TRBJ2-2; D is uncertain. V shed 3 bases and J shed 3 bases, with 8 bases lying between them. Germline V gene lookup returns CDR1 MNHEY and CDR2 SMNVEV (reference sequence). This CDR3 contains 14 residues. In nucleotides, the CDR3 is TGTGCCAGCAGTTTGGAAGGGCACACCGGGGAGCTGTTTTTT. The encoded protein is CASSLEGHTGELFF.

This sequence joins TRBV11-3 and TRBJ2-5, with D unclear. V gave up 0 bases and J gave up 5 bases, with 4 bases separating them. This CDR3 is 12 amino acids long. The germline gives CDR1 SGHNT, CDR2 YENEEA. CDR3 residues: CASSLDGETQYF. The CDR3 DNA is TGTGCCAGCAGCTTAGATGGGGAGACCCAGTACTTC.

V and J are TRBV9 and TRBJ2-7, with D perhaps matching TRBD1 (6 bases). Per germline, CDR1 SGDLS and CDR2 YYNGEE. Trimming took off 0 bases at V and 5 bases at J, with 12 bases between the two ends. This CDR3 region has 14 residues. The DNA of the CDR3 is TGTGCCAGCAGCGTAGCCCAGGGGTCCAACGAGCAGTACTTC. It is translated as CASSVAQGSNEQYF.

V usage is TRBV6-1 and J usage is TRBJ1-6, with a tentative D call TRBD1 (5 bases). Germline values: CDR1 MNHNS, CDR2 SASEGT. The CDR3 sequence is 15 residues long. Trimming cost V 4 bases and J 7 bases, with 14 bases left between them. CDR3 bases: TGTGCCAGCAGTGTTGGGGTAGAGGGGAATTCACCCCTCCACTTT. It translates to CASSVGVEGNSPLHF.

CDR3 sequence (DNA): TGTGCCTTCTCGACCGAGGGGGCTTGGACCCAGTACTTC. As protein: CAFSTEGAWTQYF. V and J are TRBV30 and TRBJ2-5, with 7 bases lining up with TRBD1. The germline V gene encodes CDR1 GTSNPN and CDR2 SVGIG (reference sequence). The CDR3 is 13 amino acids. V shed 7 bases, J shed 7 bases, and the junction held 12 bases outside the gene matches. The entire variable domain, with the rest obtained from reference TRBV30 and TRBJ2-5, is as follows: SQTIHQWPATLVQPVGSPLSLECTVEGTSNPNLYWYRQAAGRGLQLLFYSVGIGQISSEVPQNLSASRPQDRQFILSSKKLLLSDSGFYLCAFSTEGAWTQYFGPGTRLLVL.

The gene calls are TRBV4-3 and TRBJ1-1; 9 bases agree with TRBD1. Trimming took 1 base from V and 4 from J; bases not matched to a gene: 7. The germline V gene encodes CDR1 LGHNA and CDR2 YSLEER. This CDR3 is 16 amino acids long. CDR3 coding DNA: TGCGCCAGCAGCCAAGGGACGGGACAGGGAAGCACTGAAGCTTTCTTT. Translation gives CASSQGTGQGSTEAFF.

The rearrangement joins TRBV10-3 to TRBJ2-5; D is possibly TRBD1 (6 bases). Germline CDR1 is ENHRY and CDR2 is SYGVKD. There are 12 residues in the CDR3. V dropped 6 bases and J dropped 3 bases, with 8 bases sitting between them. The CDR3 coding sequence is TGTGCCATCAGCTCAGGGGAAGAGACCCAGTACTTC. Encoded protein: CAISSGEETQYF.

This clone was seen only a few times. In nucleotides, the CDR3 is TGTGCCAGCAGTGAATCGACAGGGGGAAATGAAAAACTGTTTTTT. Encoded protein: CASSESTGGNEKLFF. The chain recombines TRBV25-1 with TRBJ1-4; 9 bases match TRBD1. J gave up 5 bases and V 1 base, and 2 bases lay outside the gene matches. The CDR3 has 15 residues. Germline V lookup: CDR1 MGHDK, CDR2 SYGVNS. Supplemented by reference TRBV25-1 and TRBJ1-4, the full variable domain reads EADIYQTPRYLVIGTGKKITLECSQTMGHDKMYWYQQDPGMELHLIHYSYGVNSTEKGDLSSESTVSRIRTEHFPLTLESARPSHTSQYLCASSESTGGNEKLFFGSGTQLSVL.

The chain couples TRBV7-2 to TRBJ2-3, with 9 bases aligning to TRBD1. After removal of 4 bases from V and 4 bases from J, the junction contained 6 bases not matched to a gene. The CDR3 has 15 amino acids. Germline CDR1 is SGHTA and CDR2 is FQGNSA. The CDR3 sequence: CASSSRDREADTQYF. DNA of the CDR3: TGTGCCAGCAGCTCCAGGGACAGGGAGGCAGATACGCAGTATTTT.